These 10 T cell receptor beta chains were sequenced from one sample in a study of OX40 agonist ivuxolimab in advanced cancers. Clones were sequenced by immunoSEQ multiplex PCR, and TCRdb holds only the in-frame ones, with some missing. The table shows around 35,000 clones, with about 88% occurring only once. The sample in question was CD4+ or CD8+ T cells sorted from blood, obtained in a trial of the OX40 agonist ivuxolimab. These receptor sequences come from an adult with an advanced solid tumor such as melanoma, head and neck, liver or kidney cancer.

This chain joins TRBV2 and TRBJ2-3; TRBD1 matches at 8 bases. CDR3 length: 15 amino acids. The germline gives CDR1 SNHLY, CDR2 FYNNEI. The ends lost 6 bases at V and 1 base at J; junction bases unmatched: 6. The CDR3 protein is CASSSGGAGTDTQYF. CDR3 bases: TGTGCCAGCAGCTCAGGGGGCGCGGGCACAGATACGCAGTATTTT.

The chain combines TRBV9 with TRBJ1-1; D possibly corresponds to TRBD1 (5 bases). The CDR3 extends over 14 amino acids. V lost 6 bases and J 2 bases, leaving 14 bases between the germline ends. CDR1 is SGDLS, CDR2 YYNGEE, per germline. The CDR3 nucleotides read TGTGCCAGCACCCGGGGGAGGGTCAACACTGAAGCTTTCTTT. It specifies CASTRGRVNTEAFF.

V usage is TRBV6-4 and J usage is TRBJ1-2, with D possibly matching TRBD1 (6 bases). Trimming took 2 bases from V and 2 from J, leaving 9 bases between them. The CDR3 has 14 residues. CDR1 is MRHNA, CDR2 SNTAGT, per germline. The CDR3 DNA reads as TGTGCCAGCAGTGACGGAACAGGGAACTATGGCTACACCTTC. Its protein is CASSDGTGNYGYTF.

J is TRBJ2-3 and V is TRBV11-3; TRBD2 matches at 10 bases. CDR1 SGHNT and CDR2 YENEEA come from the germline V gene. The CDR3 covers 16 residues. The trim removed 1 base at V and 4 bases at J, leaving 5 bases unmatched. Here the CDR3 reads CASSLGSSGRPDTQYF. The CDR3 coding sequence is TGTGCCAGCAGCTTAGGATCTAGCGGGAGACCAGATACGCAGTATTTT.

CDR3 region: CASSYRGTYNSPLHF. In DNA, the CDR3 is TGTGCCAGCAGCTACAGGGGAACCTATAATTCACCCCTCCACTTT. The chain recombines TRBV5-6 with TRBJ1-6; 7 bases fit TRBD1. Trimming cost V 3 bases and J 2 bases; bases outside gene matches: 2. CDR3 length equals 15 residues. Germline lookup yields CDR1 SGHDT and CDR2 YYEEEE.

The chain is built from TRBV11-2 and TRBJ1-4; D perhaps matches TRBD1 (5 bases). CDR1 and CDR2 from the germline V gene are SGHAT and FQNNGV. This CDR3 is built from 14 residues. V was pared by 3 bases and J by 5 bases, with 10 bases between. The CDR3 nucleotides read TGTGCCAGCAGCTTCCCAGGGAGAAATGAAAAACTGTTTTTT. It codes for CASSFPGRNEKLFF.

V usage is TRBV30 and J usage is TRBJ2-3; D may be TRBD2 (6 bases). The V end was cut by 3 bases, the J end by 4 bases, with 17 bases between. The CDR3 consists of 15 residues. CDR1 GTSNPN and CDR2 SVGIG come from the germline V gene (reference sequence). CDR3 sequence reads: CAWSGTAGVADTQYF. CDR3 coding DNA: TGTGCCTGGAGCGGGACTGCCGGAGTAGCAGATACGCAGTATTTT.

The CDR3 DNA reads as TGTGCCAGCTCACCGTCAAGGTTAGGCTGGGTTGAAGCTTTCTTT. Amino acid sequence: CASSPSRLGWVEAFF. This chain links TRBV18 with TRBJ1-1; D is unclear. CDR3 length equals 15 residues. Trimming shortened V by 3 bases and J by 7 bases, and 18 bases separated the two germline ends. CDR1 and CDR2 (germline): KGHSH, LQKENI.

V gene TRBV7-9 combines with J gene TRBJ2-1, with 10 positions matching TRBD2. Germline CDR1 reads SEHNR; CDR2 reads FQNEAQ (reference sequence). V was clipped by 5 bases and J by 6 bases; unmatched bases: 7. There are 15 residues in the CDR3. In nucleotides, the CDR3 is TGTGCCAGCAGCACCCTAGCGGGAGAAGCCAATGAGCAGTTCTTC. It is translated as CASSTLAGEANEQFF.

This clone came up a few times. The chain uses TRBV5-1 and TRBJ1-4, with a tentative D call TRBD1 (5 bases). The CDR3 is 14 amino acids. Trimming pared 5 bases from V and 6 bases from J, leaving 14 bases between. The germline gives CDR1 SGHRS, CDR2 YFSETQ. The CDR3 DNA reads as TGCGCCAGCAGAGAGAGGGGATGGGATGAAAAACTGTTTTTT. It encodes CASRERGWDEKLFF.